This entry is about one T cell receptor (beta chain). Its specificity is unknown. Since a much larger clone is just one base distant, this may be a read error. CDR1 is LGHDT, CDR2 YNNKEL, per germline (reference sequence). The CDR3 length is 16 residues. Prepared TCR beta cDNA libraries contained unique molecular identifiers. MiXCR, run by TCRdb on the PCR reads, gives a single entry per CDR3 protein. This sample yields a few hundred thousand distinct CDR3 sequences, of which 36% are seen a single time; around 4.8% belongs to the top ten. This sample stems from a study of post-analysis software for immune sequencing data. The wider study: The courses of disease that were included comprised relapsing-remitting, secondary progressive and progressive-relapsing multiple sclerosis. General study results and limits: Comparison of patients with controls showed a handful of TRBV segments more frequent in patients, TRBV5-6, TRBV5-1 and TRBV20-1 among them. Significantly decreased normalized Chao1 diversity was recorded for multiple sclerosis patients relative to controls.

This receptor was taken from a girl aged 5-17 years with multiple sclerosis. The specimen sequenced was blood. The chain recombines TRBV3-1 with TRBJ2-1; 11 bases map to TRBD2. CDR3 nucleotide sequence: TGTGCCAGCAGCCAAAGGTCTCTAGCGGGAGGCAGTGCGCAGGTCTTC. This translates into CASSQRSLAGGSAQVF.